The 20 T cell receptor beta chains reported below all come from one sample, sequenced in a study of tumor and adjacent non-tumor tissue in lung cancer. No cell sorting was done before RNA was extracted from the tissue. The normal lung tissue was taken more than 3 cm from the tumor edge. The library came from three nested PCR rounds adapted from ARM-PCR protocols. One entry per CDR3 protein results from TCRdb running MiXCR on the multiplex PCR reads. The repertoire holds approximately 120,000 distinct CDR3 sequences, with roughly three fifths as singletons. Sequenced sample: distant non-tumor lung tissue. All receptors come from a man aged 60 to 69 with non-small cell lung cancer.

This clonotype was counted at least ten times. The chain uses TRBV12-3 or TRBV12-4 and TRBJ1-5, with D possibly TRBD1 on 5 matching bases. The V and J ends lost 3 bases and 3 bases respectively, with 9 bases between them. CDR3 length: 14 amino acids. DNA for the CDR3: TGTGCCAGCAGTTTTGGGGGGTTCAATCAGCCCCAGCATTTT. This encodes CASSFGGFNQPQHF.

To note about this clonotype: Because it lacks the conserved phenylalanine or tryptophan at the end, this CDR3 is likely a read error. The chain carries TRBV25-1 and TRBJ2-7; D unresolved. Germline-derived CDR1 and CDR2 are MGHDK and SYGVNS. Deletions cut 4 bases from V and 2 bases from J, with 12 bases between. The CDR3 is 14 amino acids. The CDR3 bases are TGTGCCAGCAGTGGTAGGGTGGGTACCTACGAGCAGTACATC. This encodes CASSGRVGTYEQYI.

In this sample, this clonotype turned up many times. J is TRBJ2-7 and V is TRBV30, with 9 bases lining up with TRBD2. V dropped 2 bases and J dropped 6; count of bases not matched to a gene: 8. The length of the CDR3 is 14 residues. In germline, CDR1 is GTSNPN, CDR2 SVGIG (reference sequence). CDR3 DNA: TGTGCCTGGAGTATCGCGGGAGGGACTGGCGAGCAGTACTTC. Protein sequence: CAWSIAGGTGEQYF.

This clonotype occurred once. Relative to the germline gene, one junction end is altered; a read error may explain this. CDR3 in DNA: TGCAGTGCTAGCGGTACAAACCAAGAGACCCGGTACTTC. Translation gives CSASGTNQETRYF. The chain carries TRBV20-1 and TRBJ2-5; D is unclear. The CDR3 is 13 amino acids. CDR1 is DFQATT and CDR2 is SNEGSKA in the germline V gene (reference sequence).

This clonotype turned up a few times. A much larger clone is a single base away; this may be a read error. The DNA is omitted, as the CDR3 cannot be located on it reliably, and the CDR3 follows TCRdb's listing. This chain links TRBV11-2 with TRBJ1-1; the table's D call of TRBD1 was not tested on the DNA. The CDR3 extends over 14 residues, inclusive of both ends. Germline CDR1 and CDR2: SGHAT and FQNNGV. This CDR3 is CASSAQGVGQGTFF.

There are many counts of this clonotype. V and J are TRBV5-1 and TRBJ2-7; 11 bases fit TRBD2. Germline assignment: CDR1 SGHRS and CDR2 YFSETQ. V gave up 2 bases and J gave up 3 bases; unmatched junction bases: 7. The CDR3 runs 16 residues. The CDR3 DNA follows: TGCGCCAGCAGCTTATCAGCCGGGACTAGCGGCTACGAGCAGTACTTC. It encodes CASSLSAGTSGYEQYF.

To note about this clonotype: The CDR3 does not end in the conserved phenylalanine or tryptophan, so this is likely a read error. The chain carries TRBV29-1 and TRBJ2-1; D remains unclear. This CDR3 spans 15 amino acids. Germline loops: CDR1 SQVTM, CDR2 ANQGSEA. The DNA for the CDR3 is TGCAGGGTTGAAGGTAAACACAGCTCCTACATTGAGCAGTTCTTA. Translation gives CRVEGKHSSYIEQFL.

Remarks on this clonotype: This may arise from a read error, as a much more abundant clone is one base away. The genes are TRBV11-2 and TRBJ2-5, with TRBD1 as a possible D gene (6 bases). V lost 0 bases and J lost 5, with 13 bases in between. Germline CDR1 SGHAT, CDR2 FQNNGV. The length of the CDR3 is 15 residues. CDR3 coding DNA: TGTGCCAGCAGCTTAGACAGGGGCCAATCCGAGACCCAGTACTTC. This translates into CASSLDRGQSETQYF.

This clonotype was seen many times. The V gene is TRBV28, the J gene TRBJ2-2, with D maybe TRBD2 (5 bases). The CDR3 covers 14 residues. V was shortened by 5 bases and J by 1 base, with 8 bases between the two germline ends. Per germline, CDR1 MDHEN and CDR2 SYDVKM. The CDR3 DNA sequence: TGTGCCAGCAGTCCCGGGAAGAACACCGGGGAGCTGTTTTTT. Protein product: CASSPGKNTGELFF.

With respect to this clonotype: A read error may be the cause here, since a much bigger clone is one base away. The chain links TRBV5-1 to TRBJ1-2; D is ambiguous. This CDR3 is 12 amino acids long. Trimming took 4 bases from V and 8 from J, leaving 12 bases between them. Germline CDR1 reads SGHRS; CDR2 reads YFSETQ. CDR3 region: CASSIFGEGYTF. The CDR3 DNA sequence: TGCGCCAGCAGCATTTTCGGTGAAGGCTACACCTTC. Together with reference TRBV5-1 and TRBJ1-2, the CDR3 gives the full variable domain: KAGVTQTPRYLIKTRGQQVTLSCSPISGHRSVSWYQQTPGQGLQFLFEYFSETQRNKGNFPGRFSGRQFSNSRSEMNVSTLELGDSALYLCASSIFGEGYTFGSGTRLTVV.

Notes on this clonotype: Just one base apart from a much larger clone, this may be a read error. The chain combines TRBV7-9 with TRBJ2-7; 12 bases map to TRBD2. Germline V lookup: CDR1 SEHNR, CDR2 FQNEAQ (reference sequence). Germline trimming cut 5 bases from V and 2 bases from J; bases unmatched to any gene: 1. CDR3 length: 14 amino acids. The CDR3 here is CASSPSGGAYEQYF. The CDR3 coding sequence is TGTGCCAGCAGCCCTAGCGGGGGGGCCTACGAGCAGTACTTC.

This clonotype was observed once. This may stem from a read error, because a much larger clone lies one nucleotide away. The J gene is TRBJ1-5, the V gene TRBV6-1, with D possibly TRBD1 on 6 matching bases. In germline, CDR1 is MNHNS, CDR2 SASEGT. The CDR3 length is 15 residues. The CDR3 loop is CASSGRWGGNRPQHF. The CDR3 DNA is TGTGCCAGCAGTGGTCGTTGGGGGGGCAATCGGCCCCAGCATTTT.

This clonotype was picked up a small number of times. At one end the junction does not follow the germline gene, possibly because of a read error. The genes are TRBV20-1 and TRBJ2-2; D possibly matches TRBD1 or TRBD2 (5 bases each). Germline CDR1 reads DFQATT; CDR2 reads SNEGSKA (reference sequence). This CDR3 contains 16 residues. The CDR3 DNA is TGCAGTGCTAGAGATCGTGACGGGGCGAACACCGGGGAGCTGTTCTTT. It is translated as CSARDRDGANTGELFF.

A word on this clonotype: Because it lacks the conserved phenylalanine or tryptophan at the end, this CDR3 is likely a read error. The CDR3: CASSPPTLAGGNEQFY. In nucleotides, the CDR3 is TGTGCCAGCTCACCACCCACTCTAGCGGGGGGGAATGAGCAGTTCTAC. This rearrangement joins TRBV18 to TRBJ2-1, with 12 bases that match TRBD2. The V and J ends lost 0 bases and 7 bases, in that order; junction bases with no gene match: 4. CDR3 length: 16 amino acids. Germline CDR1 is KGHSH and CDR2 is LQKENI.

A remark on this clonotype: A read error may be the cause here, since a much bigger clone is one base away. The CDR3 carries no conserved terminal phenylalanine or tryptophan, so it likely arises from a read error. No DNA is shown, since the ends of the CDR3 on it are uncertain; the CDR3 is the one TCRdb lists. This chain links TRBV5-4 with TRBJ2-7; TRBD1 is the table's D call, not checked against the DNA. The CDR3 has 13 residues if both end residues are counted. The germline CDR1 and CDR2 sequences are SGHNT and YYREEE (reference sequence). CDR3: CASSLVATPQEYL.

This clonotype was recorded many times. V and J are TRBV5-4 and TRBJ2-3, with D possibly matching TRBD2 (6 bases). Trimming removed 4 bases from V and 2 bases from J, with 17 bases in between. The V gene's germline CDR1 is SGHNT and CDR2 YYREEE (reference sequence). This CDR3 comprises 16 residues. The chain's CDR3 is CASSPRVSGFTDTQYF. DNA for the CDR3: TGTGCCAGCAGCCCTCGGGTTAGCGGCTTCACAGATACGCAGTATTTT.

J is TRBJ2-7 and V is TRBV20-1, with a possible D match to TRBD2 (5 bases). This CDR3 comprises 15 residues. V dropped 6 bases and J dropped 0 bases, with 18 bases sitting between them. CDR1 is DFQATT, CDR2 SNEGSKA, per germline (reference sequence). This CDR3 reads CSANILGRSSYEQYF. The CDR3 bases are TGCAGTGCCAATATTTTGGGGAGATCCTCCTACGAGCAGTACTTC.

About this clonotype: A single base separates this from a much larger clone, so it may be a read error. This chain uses TRBV12-3 or TRBV12-4 with TRBJ1-1; 8 bases agree with TRBD1. This CDR3 comprises 14 residues. With V trimmed by 6 bases and J by 2 bases, 5 bases remained unmatched. This chain's CDR3 is CASRGTGTNTEAFF. In DNA, the CDR3 is TGTGCCAGCAGGGGGACAGGTACTAACACTGAAGCTTTCTTT.

On this clonotype itself: Being one base from a much bigger clone, this may be a read error. The genes are TRBV28 and TRBJ2-7; the D is unclear. This CDR3 has 14 amino acids. Germline loops: CDR1 MDHEN, CDR2 SYDVKM. Trimming took off 5 bases at V and 2 bases at J, with 13 bases between the two ends. The CDR3 nucleotides are TGTGCCAGCAGTCTCCCCTTCCCGCCCTACGAGCAGTACTTC. As protein: CASSLPFPPYEQYF.

On this clonotype: It is likely a read error, because the conserved phenylalanine at the end of the CDR3 is missing. The chain is built from TRBV6-2 or TRBV6-3 and TRBJ2-6; 7 nucleotides align to TRBD2. In germline, CDR1 is MNHEY, CDR2 SVGEGT. The CDR3 covers 20 residues. CDR3 in DNA: TGTACCAGCAGTTACCCGAGTGGGAGGGCCCCCCTCTCCGGGGCCAACGTCCTGACTCTC. Translation gives CTSSYPSGRAPLSGANVLTL.